This T cell receptor beta chain appears in the sequencing data of a study of blood T cell repertoires in COVID-19. Across the study: The United States, Italy and Spain were the sources of the acute and convalescent COVID-19 samples. Sources were T cells, B-cell-depleted T cells, or PBMCs; the material itself was cDNA or gDNA.

Libraries were prepared by immunoSEQ multiplex PCR; TCRdb keeps only in-frame clonotypes and omits some of them. The data show 150,000 to 180,000 clones, with about 88% seen just once and 7% to 10% held by the top ten. Sequencing used peripheral blood. This sequence was found in a woman aged 60-75 years with COVID-19, enrolled during active disease.

This CDR3 is CASSQAYRTYEQYF. CDR3 bases: TGTGCCAGCAGCCAAGCGTACAGGACATACGAGCAGTACTTC. The chain has TRBV3-1 (or the pseudogene TRBV3-2) and TRBJ2-7, with D possibly being TRBD1 (5 bases). V gave up 1 base and J gave up 4 bases, with 11 bases separating them. CDR1 and CDR2 from the germline V gene are LGHDT and YNNKEL (reference sequence). CDR3 length: 14 amino acids.